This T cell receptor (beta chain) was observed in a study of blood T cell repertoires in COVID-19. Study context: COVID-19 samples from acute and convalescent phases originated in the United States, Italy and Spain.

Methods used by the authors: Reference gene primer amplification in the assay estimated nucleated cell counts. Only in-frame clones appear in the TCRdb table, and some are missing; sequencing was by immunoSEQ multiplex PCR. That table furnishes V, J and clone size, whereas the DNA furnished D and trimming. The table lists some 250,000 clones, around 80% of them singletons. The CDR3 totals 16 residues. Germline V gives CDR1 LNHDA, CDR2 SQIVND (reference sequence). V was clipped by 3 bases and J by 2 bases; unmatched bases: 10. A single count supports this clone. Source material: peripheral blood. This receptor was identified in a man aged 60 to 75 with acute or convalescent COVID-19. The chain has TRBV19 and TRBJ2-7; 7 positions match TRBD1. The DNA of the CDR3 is TGTGCCAGTAGTATCGGTCCGGGACAGCCGACCTACGAGCAGTACTTC. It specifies CASSIGPGQPTYEQYF.